This T cell receptor beta chain was observed in a study of Tregs in tolerant kidney transplant recipients. The protocol was immunoSEQ multiplex PCR, while the TCRdb copy is restricted to in-frame clones and leaves out a portion. Counted here are 15,000 or so clones, around 50% occurring once; the ten biggest clones make up 3.3%. CDR1 is LGHNA and CDR2 is YSLEER in the germline V gene. V was shortened by 4 bases and J by 3 bases, with 13 bases between the two germline ends. CDR3 size: 15 residues. Concerning this clone itself: The antigen remains unidentified.

CFSE-labeled recipient PBMCs were cultured five to seven days with irradiated graft donor PBMCs, then FACS-sorted. Source: CD4+ T cells from blood cultured with allogeneic cells, taken before the transplant. The TCR sequence derives from a human patient who received a combined kidney and bone marrow transplant. The chain is built from TRBV4-3 and TRBJ2-1, with D maybe TRBD1 (5 bases). The CDR3 spells CASSPQLRGYNEQFF. The CDR3 DNA is TGCGCCAGCAGCCCCCAGTTAAGGGGCTACAATGAGCAGTTCTTC.